These 12 T cell receptor beta chains share one sample of origin, sequenced in a study of Ad26.COV2.S vaccination and SARS-CoV-2 variants. TCRdb keeps only in-frame clones here, not all; method: immunoSEQ multiplex PCR. The data hold about 480,000 clones, with around nine tenths observed a single time. Treatment defined: roughly 19 received Ad26.COV2.S at low or high dose, single or two shots; about 5 received placebo; per-sample allocation not given. On day 63 after the first injection, vaccine and placebo recipients gave samples. The sample consisted of peripheral blood, taken in a trial of Ad26.COV2.S vaccine versus placebo. These receptors were collected from a person aged 18-60 years who received the Ad26.COV2.S COVID-19 vaccine or a placebo.

The chain recombines TRBV7-2 with TRBJ1-2; 8 bases map to TRBD1. Per germline, CDR1 SGHTA and CDR2 FQGNSA. Unmatched junction bases numbered 7, after V lost 3 bases and J lost 4 bases. The CDR3 length is 15 residues. Written as DNA, the CDR3 is TGTGCCAGCAGCTTGACCGGGACAGGAGGCTATGGCTACACCTTC. It specifies CASSLTGTGGYGYTF.

The V call is TRBV5-1, the J call TRBJ1-1, with a weak D call TRBD1 (5 bases). Per germline, CDR1 SGHRS and CDR2 YFSETQ. V was trimmed by 5 bases and J by 3 bases, leaving 26 bases between them. The CDR3 is 18 residues long. The CDR3 bases are TGCGCCAGCAGAAGTGGGCTGGGGACCCTTACCTGGGACACTGAAGCTTTCTTT. Encoded protein: CASRSGLGTLTWDTEAFF.

This clone appeared once. This CDR3 reads CASSLAGIYGYTF. CDR3 in DNA: TGTGCCAGCAGCTTAGCCGGAATCTATGGCTACACCTTC. This rearrangement joins TRBV7-2 to TRBJ1-2; D unclear. The CDR3 is made up of 13 amino acids. Trimming shortened V by 0 bases and J by 4 bases, and 6 bases separated the two germline ends. Looked up from germline, CDR1 is SGHTA and CDR2 is FQGNSA.

In regard to this clone: Other nucleotide sequences in the sample specify the same CDR3. The rearrangement joins TRBV24-1 to TRBJ2-3; D not resolved. The CDR3 consists of 11 residues. Germline values: CDR1 KGHDR, CDR2 SFDVKD. V lost 7 bases and J 6 bases, leaving 7 bases between the germline ends. This CDR3 reads CATSQSDTQYF. In nucleotides, the CDR3 is TGTGCCACCAGCCAAAGCGATACGCAGTATTTT.

The rearrangement uses TRBV18 and TRBJ2-3; 8 nucleotides agree with TRBD2. The CDR3 totals 17 residues. Germline V CDR1 and CDR2: KGHSH, LQKENI. The V gene end was trimmed by 4 bases and the J gene end by 3 bases; junction bases not matched to a gene: 12. In DNA, the CDR3 is TGTGCCAGCTCACTGTACGCGTCTAGCGGGCCGACAGATACGCAGTATTTT. It codes for CASSLYASSGPTDTQYF. The whole variable domain, filled in from reference TRBV18 and TRBJ2-3, reads NAGVMQNPRHLVRRRGQEARLRCSPMKGHSHVYWYRQLPEEGLKFMVYLQKENIIDESGMPKERFSAEFPKEGPSILRIQQVVRGDSAAYFCASSLYASSGPTDTQYFGPGTRLTVL.

This chain links TRBV6-4 with TRBJ1-1; a weak D match, TRBD1 (6 bases). CDR1 and CDR2 (germline): MRHNA, SNTAGT. Trimming took 5 bases from V and 0 from J, leaving 16 bases between them. The CDR3 spans 16 residues. CDR3 nucleotide sequence: TGTGCCAGCAGTCGAGACAGGTCGTTGATGAACACTGAAGCTTTCTTT. Translated: CASSRDRSLMNTEAFF.

The chain uses TRBV6-2 or TRBV6-3 and TRBJ2-7; D unclear. CDR3 length: 12 residues. Trimming took off 0 bases at V and 6 bases at J, with 6 bases between the two ends. Germline assignment: CDR1 MNHEY and CDR2 SVGEGT. This CDR3 reads CASSYSNVEQYF. The DNA for the CDR3 is TGTGCCAGCAGTTACTCGAACGTCGAGCAGTACTTC.

J is TRBJ1-5 and V is TRBV18; D unclear. V was pared by 1 base and J by 4 bases, with 8 bases between. Germline V lookup: CDR1 KGHSH, CDR2 LQKENI. This CDR3 is built from 14 residues. This chain's CDR3 is CASSPRTGNQPQHF. The CDR3 DNA is TGTGCCAGCTCACCACGGACTGGGAATCAGCCCCAGCATTTT.

In DNA, the CDR3 is TGTGCCAGCTCACCAAGGGGGGGAGAATACGAGCAGTACTTC. Translated: CASSPRGGEYEQYF. The genes are TRBV18 and TRBJ2-7, with a weak D call TRBD2 (7 bases). Trimming pared 2 bases from V and 4 bases from J, leaving 12 bases between. The CDR3 loop spans 14 amino acids. In germline, CDR1 is KGHSH, CDR2 LQKENI.

The chain recombines TRBV6-4 with TRBJ1-2; D is uncertain. The CDR3 extends over 13 amino acids. Germline CDR1 reads MRHNA; CDR2 reads SNTAGT. Deletions cut 4 bases from V and 5 bases from J, with 11 bases between. CDR3 residues: CASSVSPGYGYTF. The CDR3 DNA reads TGTGCCAGCAGTGTTAGCCCGGGGTATGGCTACACCTTC.

V is TRBV11-3 and J is TRBJ1-5; perhaps TRBD1 as D (5 bases). Germline CDR1 is SGHNT and CDR2 is YENEEA. Trimming took 0 bases from V and 7 from J, leaving 10 bases between them. The CDR3 has 14 residues. CDR3 bases: TGTGCCAGCAGCTTAGACCCAAGGGGACAGCCCCAGCATTTT. Encoded protein: CASSLDPRGQPQHF.

The chain carries TRBV28 and TRBJ2-5; 8 bases agree with TRBD1. This CDR3 comprises 14 residues. The J segment lost 4 bases and the V segment lost 3 bases, leaving 4 bases of the junction unmatched. Per germline, CDR1 MDHEN and CDR2 SYDVKM. The CDR3 protein is CASSLPGTGETQYF. In nucleotides, the CDR3 is TGTGCCAGCAGTTTGCCAGGGACAGGAGAGACCCAGTACTTC. Looking up the rest from reference TRBV28 and TRBJ2-5 gives the full variable domain: DVKVTQSSRYLVKRTGEKVFLECVQDMDHENMFWYRQDPGLGLRLIYFSYDVKMKEKGDIPEGYSVSREKKERFSLILESASTNQTSMYLCASSLPGTGETQYFGPGTRLLVL.